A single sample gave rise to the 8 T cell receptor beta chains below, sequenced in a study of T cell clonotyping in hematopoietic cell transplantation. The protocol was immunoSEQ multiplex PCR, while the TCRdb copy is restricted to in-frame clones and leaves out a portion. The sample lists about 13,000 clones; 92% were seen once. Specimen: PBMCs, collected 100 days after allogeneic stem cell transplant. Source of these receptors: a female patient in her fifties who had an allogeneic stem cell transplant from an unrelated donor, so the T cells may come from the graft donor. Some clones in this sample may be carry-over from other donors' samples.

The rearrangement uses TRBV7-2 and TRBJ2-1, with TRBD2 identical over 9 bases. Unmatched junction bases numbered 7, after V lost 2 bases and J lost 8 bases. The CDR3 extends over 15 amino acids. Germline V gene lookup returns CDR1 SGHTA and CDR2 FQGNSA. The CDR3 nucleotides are TGTGCCAGCAGCTTAACAGGGACTAGCCAATATGAGCAGTTCTTC. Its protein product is CASSLTGTSQYEQFF.

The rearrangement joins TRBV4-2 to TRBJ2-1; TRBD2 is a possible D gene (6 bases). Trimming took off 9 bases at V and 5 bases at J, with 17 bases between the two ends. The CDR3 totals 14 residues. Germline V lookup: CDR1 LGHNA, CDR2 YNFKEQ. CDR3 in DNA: TGTGCCAGTAAACTCGCGGGATTGAACAATGAGCAGTTCTTC. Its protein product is CASKLAGLNNEQFF.

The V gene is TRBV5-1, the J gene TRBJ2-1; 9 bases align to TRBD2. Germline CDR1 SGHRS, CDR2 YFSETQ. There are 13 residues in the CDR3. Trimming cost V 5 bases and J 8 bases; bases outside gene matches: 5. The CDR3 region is CASRPGLADEQFF. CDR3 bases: TGCGCCAGCAGGCCGGGACTAGCCGATGAGCAGTTCTTC.

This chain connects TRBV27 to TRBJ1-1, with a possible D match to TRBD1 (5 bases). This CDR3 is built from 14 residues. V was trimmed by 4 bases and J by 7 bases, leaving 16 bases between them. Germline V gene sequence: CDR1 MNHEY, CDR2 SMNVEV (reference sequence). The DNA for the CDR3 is TGTGCCAGCAGTTCGCCGGGACGGCGATTTGAAGCTTTCTTT. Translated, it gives CASSSPGRRFEAFF.

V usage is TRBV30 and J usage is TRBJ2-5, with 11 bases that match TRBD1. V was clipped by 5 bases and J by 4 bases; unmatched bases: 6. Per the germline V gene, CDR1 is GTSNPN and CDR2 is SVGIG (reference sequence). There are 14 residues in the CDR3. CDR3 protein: CAWGTGGTGETQYF. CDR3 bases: TGTGCCTGGGGGACAGGGGGTACCGGAGAGACCCAGTACTTC. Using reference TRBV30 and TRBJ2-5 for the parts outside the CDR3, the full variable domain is SQTIHQWPATLVQPVGSPLSLECTVEGTSNPNLYWYRQAAGRGLQLLFYSVGIGQISSEVPQNLSASRPQDRQFILSSKKLLLSDSGFYLCAWGTGGTGETQYFGPGTRLLVL.

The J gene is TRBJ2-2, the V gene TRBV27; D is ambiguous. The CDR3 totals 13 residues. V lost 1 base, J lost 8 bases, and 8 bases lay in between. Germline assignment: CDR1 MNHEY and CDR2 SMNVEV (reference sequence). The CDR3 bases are TGTGCCAGCAGTTTATTGGCCGAAGGGGAGCTGTTTTTT. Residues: CASSLLAEGELFF.

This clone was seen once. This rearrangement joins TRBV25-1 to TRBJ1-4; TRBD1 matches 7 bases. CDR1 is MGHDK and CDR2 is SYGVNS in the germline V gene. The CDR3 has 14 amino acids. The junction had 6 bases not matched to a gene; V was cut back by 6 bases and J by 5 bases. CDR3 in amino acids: CASSTRGWNEKLFF. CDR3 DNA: TGTGCCAGCAGCACCAGGGGGTGGAATGAAAAACTGTTTTTT.

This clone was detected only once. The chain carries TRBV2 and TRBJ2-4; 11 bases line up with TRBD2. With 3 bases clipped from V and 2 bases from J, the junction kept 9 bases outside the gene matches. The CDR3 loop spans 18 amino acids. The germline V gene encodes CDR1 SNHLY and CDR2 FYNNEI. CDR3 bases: TGTGCCAGCAGTGACTTGGAACTAGCGGGAGTGCCCAAAAACATTCAGTACTTC. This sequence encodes CASSDLELAGVPKNIQYF.